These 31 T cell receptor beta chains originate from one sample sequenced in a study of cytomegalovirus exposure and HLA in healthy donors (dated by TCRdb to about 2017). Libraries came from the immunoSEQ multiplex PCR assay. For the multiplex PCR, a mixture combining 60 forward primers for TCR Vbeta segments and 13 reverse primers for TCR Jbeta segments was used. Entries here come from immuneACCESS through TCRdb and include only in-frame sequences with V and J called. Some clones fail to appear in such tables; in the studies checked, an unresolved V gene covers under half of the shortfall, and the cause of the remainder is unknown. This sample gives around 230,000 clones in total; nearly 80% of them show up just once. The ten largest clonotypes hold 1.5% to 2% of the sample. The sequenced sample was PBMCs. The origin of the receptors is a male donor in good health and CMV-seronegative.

As DNA, the CDR3 is TGTGCCAGCACCCTGACAGGGGTTCAAGGAGAGACCCAGTACTTC. Protein product: CASTLTGVQGETQYF. The rearrangement uses TRBV6-5 and TRBJ2-5; 8 positions agree with TRBD1. Germline assignment: CDR1 MNHEY and CDR2 SVGAGI. V shed 7 bases, J shed 4 bases, and the junction held 11 bases outside the gene matches. The CDR3 is made up of 15 amino acids.

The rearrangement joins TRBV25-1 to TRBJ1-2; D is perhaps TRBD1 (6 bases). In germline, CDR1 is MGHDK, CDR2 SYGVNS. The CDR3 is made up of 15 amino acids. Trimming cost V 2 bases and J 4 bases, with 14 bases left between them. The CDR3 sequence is CASSEPQTGTYGYTF. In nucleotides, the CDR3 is TGTGCCAGCAGTGAACCCCAAACAGGGACCTATGGCTACACCTTC.

The CDR3 is CASSQGLAGGPVEQFF. The CDR3, as DNA: TGTGCCAGCAGCCAAGGACTAGCGGGGGGGCCAGTTGAGCAGTTCTTC. The V gene is TRBV7-2, the J gene TRBJ2-1; TRBD2 agrees at 15 bases. The CDR3 is 16 amino acids. Germline CDR1 and CDR2: SGHTA and FQGNSA. J was trimmed by 9 bases and V by 5 bases; bases with no gene match: 8.

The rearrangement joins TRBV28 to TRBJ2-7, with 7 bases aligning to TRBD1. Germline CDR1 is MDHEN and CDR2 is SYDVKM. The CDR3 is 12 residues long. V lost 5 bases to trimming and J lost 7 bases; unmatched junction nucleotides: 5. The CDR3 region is CASSRTGAEQYF. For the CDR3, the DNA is TGTGCCAGCAGTCGAACAGGGGCTGAGCAGTACTTC.

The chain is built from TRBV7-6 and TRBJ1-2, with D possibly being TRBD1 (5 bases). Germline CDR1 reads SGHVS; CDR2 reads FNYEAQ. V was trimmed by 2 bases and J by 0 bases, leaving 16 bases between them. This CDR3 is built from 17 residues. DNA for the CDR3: TGTGCCAGCAGCTTACGGCTGGGGGGGGAAGCTAACTATGGCTACACCTTC. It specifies CASSLRLGGEANYGYTF.

The CDR3 DNA is TGTGCCAGCAGCTTTGGCAGCGCCTACGAGCAGTACTTC. It specifies CASSFGSAYEQYF. The chain uses TRBV6-5 and TRBJ2-7; D call uncertain. CDR3 length: 13 amino acids. Germline V gives CDR1 MNHEY, CDR2 SVGAGI. V shed 6 bases and J shed 2 bases, with 11 bases lying between them.

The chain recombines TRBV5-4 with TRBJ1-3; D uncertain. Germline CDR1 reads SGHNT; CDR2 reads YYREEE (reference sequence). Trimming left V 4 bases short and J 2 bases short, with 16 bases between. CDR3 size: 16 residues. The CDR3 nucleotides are TGTGCCAGCAGCACGGAACCCCCCGGGGCTGGAAACACCATATATTTT. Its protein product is CASSTEPPGAGNTIYF.

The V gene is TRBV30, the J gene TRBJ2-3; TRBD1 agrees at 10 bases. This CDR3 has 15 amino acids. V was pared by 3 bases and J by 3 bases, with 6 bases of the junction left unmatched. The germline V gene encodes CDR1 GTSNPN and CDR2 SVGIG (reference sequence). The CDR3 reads CAWRTTGGRTDTQYF. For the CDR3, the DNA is TGTGCCTGGAGAACGACAGGGGGCAGGACAGATACGCAGTATTTT.

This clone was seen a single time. The CDR3 region is CASSAGWVTDTQYF. CDR3 in DNA: TGTGCCAGCAGCGCGGGGTGGGTAACAGATACGCAGTATTTT. V and J are TRBV7-9 and TRBJ2-3; perhaps TRBD2 as D (6 bases). In germline, CDR1 is SEHNR, CDR2 FQNEAQ (reference sequence). Trimming removed 5 bases from V and 3 bases from J, with 12 bases in between. The CDR3 runs 14 residues.

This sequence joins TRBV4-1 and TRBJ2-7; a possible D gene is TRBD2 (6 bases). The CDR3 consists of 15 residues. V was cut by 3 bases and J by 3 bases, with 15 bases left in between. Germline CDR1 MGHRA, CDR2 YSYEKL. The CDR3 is CASSQAGPSLYEQYF. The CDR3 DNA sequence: TGCGCCAGCAGCCAGGCGGGACCGTCACTCTACGAGCAGTACTTC.

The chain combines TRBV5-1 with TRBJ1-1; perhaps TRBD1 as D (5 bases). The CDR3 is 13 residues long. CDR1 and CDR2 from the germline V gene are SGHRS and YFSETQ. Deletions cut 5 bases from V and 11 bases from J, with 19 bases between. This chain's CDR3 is CASSRGGFDVAFF. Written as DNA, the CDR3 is TGCGCCAGCAGTAGGGGTGGTTTCGACGTGGCTTTCTTT.

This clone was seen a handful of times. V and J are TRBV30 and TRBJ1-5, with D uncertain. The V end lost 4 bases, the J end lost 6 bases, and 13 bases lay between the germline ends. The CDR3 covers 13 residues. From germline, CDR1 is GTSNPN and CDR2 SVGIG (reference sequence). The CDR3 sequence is CAWTPQGSQPQHF. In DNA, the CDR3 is TGTGCCTGGACGCCCCAAGGGAGTCAGCCCCAGCATTTT.

The CDR3 DNA follows: TGTGCCAGCAGCTTAGTTGACAGGGGAGGTGGAAACACCATATATTTT. Translating it yields CASSLVDRGGGNTIYF. V and J are TRBV7-8 and TRBJ1-3; 8 positions match TRBD1. Per the germline V gene, CDR1 is SGHVS and CDR2 is FQNEAQ. V gave up 1 base and J gave up 3 bases; unmatched junction bases: 5. The CDR3 spans 16 residues.

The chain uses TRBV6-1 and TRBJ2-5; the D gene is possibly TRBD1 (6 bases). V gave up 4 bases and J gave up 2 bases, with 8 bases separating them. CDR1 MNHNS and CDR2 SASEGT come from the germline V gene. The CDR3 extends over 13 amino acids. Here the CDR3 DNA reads TGTGCCAGCAGTGCGGGACATCAAGAGACCCAGTACTTC. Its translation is CASSAGHQETQYF.

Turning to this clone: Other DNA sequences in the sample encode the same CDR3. CDR3 DNA: TGTGCCAGCAGCCCCAGCGGGGGGCCCTCCTACGAGCAGTACTTC. Residues: CASSPSGGPSYEQYF. This rearrangement joins TRBV6-5 to TRBJ2-7, with TRBD2 matching over 9 bases. This CDR3 contains 15 residues. Germline lookup yields CDR1 MNHEY and CDR2 SVGAGI. J gave up 0 bases and V 6 bases, and 6 bases lay outside the gene matches.

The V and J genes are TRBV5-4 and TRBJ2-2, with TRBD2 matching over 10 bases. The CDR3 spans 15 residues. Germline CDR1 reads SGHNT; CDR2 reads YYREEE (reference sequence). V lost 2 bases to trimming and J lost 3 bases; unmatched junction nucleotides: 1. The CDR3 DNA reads TGTGCCAGCAGCTTCGGACTAGCGGACACCGGGGAGCTGTTTTTT. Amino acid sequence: CASSFGLADTGELFF.

This chain's CDR3 is CASKPGTGTYGYTF. As DNA, the CDR3 is TGTGCCAGCAAACCCGGGACAGGGACCTATGGCTACACCTTC. The chain employs TRBV7-6 and TRBJ1-2; 9 nucleotides agree with TRBD1. The CDR3 runs 14 residues. With 7 bases clipped from V and 4 bases from J, the junction kept 7 bases outside the gene matches. CDR1 SGHVS and CDR2 FNYEAQ come from the germline V gene.

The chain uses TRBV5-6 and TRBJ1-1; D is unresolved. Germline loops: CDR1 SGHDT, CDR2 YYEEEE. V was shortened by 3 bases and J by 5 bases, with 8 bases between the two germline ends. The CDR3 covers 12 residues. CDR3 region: CASSWRRTEAFF. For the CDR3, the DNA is TGTGCCAGCAGCTGGAGACGGACTGAAGCTTTCTTT.

The CDR3 DNA reads as TGTGCCAGCAGCTCCGGGACAGGGGGGGTTGGCCAAGAGACCCAGTACTTC. It yields the protein CASSSGTGGVGQETQYF. The chain carries TRBV11-3 and TRBJ2-5, with 11 bases matching TRBD1. With 4 bases clipped from V and 1 base from J, the junction kept 8 bases outside the gene matches. Germline V gene sequence: CDR1 SGHNT, CDR2 YENEEA. The CDR3 spans 17 residues.

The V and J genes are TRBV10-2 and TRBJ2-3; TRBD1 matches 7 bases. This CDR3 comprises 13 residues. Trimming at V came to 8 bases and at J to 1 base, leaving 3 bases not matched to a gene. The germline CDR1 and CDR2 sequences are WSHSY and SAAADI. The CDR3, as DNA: TGCGCCAGCGGGCAGGGGGGCACAGATACGCAGTATTTT. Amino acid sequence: CASGQGGTDTQYF.

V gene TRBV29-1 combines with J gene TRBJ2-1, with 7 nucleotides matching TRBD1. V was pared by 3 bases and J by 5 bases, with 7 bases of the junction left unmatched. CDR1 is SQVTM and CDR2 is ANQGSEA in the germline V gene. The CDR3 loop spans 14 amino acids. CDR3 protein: CSVEPRTGDNEQFF. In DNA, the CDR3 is TGCAGCGTTGAGCCCCGGACAGGCGACAATGAGCAGTTCTTC.

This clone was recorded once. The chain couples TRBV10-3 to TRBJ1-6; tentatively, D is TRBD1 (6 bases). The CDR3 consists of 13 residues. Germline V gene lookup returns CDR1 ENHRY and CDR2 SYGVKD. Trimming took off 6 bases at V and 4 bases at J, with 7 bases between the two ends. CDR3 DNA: TGTGCCATCAGGGACAGTTATAATTCACCCCTCCACTTT. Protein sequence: CAIRDSYNSPLHF.

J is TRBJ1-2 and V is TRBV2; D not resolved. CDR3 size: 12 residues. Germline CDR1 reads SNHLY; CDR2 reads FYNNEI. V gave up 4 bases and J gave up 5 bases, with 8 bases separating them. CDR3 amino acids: CASSGAGYGYTF. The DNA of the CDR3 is TGTGCCAGCAGTGGGGCAGGATATGGCTACACCTTC.

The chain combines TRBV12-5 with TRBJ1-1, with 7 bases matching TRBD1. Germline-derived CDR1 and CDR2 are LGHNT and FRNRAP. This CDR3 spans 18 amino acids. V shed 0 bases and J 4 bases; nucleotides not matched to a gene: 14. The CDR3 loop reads CASGLVEDLQGSGTEAFF. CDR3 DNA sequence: TGTGCTAGTGGTTTGGTCGAGGATCTACAGGGGTCGGGCACTGAAGCTTTCTTT.

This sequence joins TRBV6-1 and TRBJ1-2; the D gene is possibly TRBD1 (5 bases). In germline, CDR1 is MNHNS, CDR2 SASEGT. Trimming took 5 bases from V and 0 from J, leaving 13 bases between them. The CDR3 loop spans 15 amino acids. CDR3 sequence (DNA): TGTGCCAGCAGTCCTCGATCGACAGCTAACTATGGCTACACCTTC. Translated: CASSPRSTANYGYTF.

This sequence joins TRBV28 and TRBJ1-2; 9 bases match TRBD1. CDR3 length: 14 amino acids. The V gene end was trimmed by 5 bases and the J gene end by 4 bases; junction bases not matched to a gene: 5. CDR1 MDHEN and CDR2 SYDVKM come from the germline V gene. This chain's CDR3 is CASSTGQGSYGYTF. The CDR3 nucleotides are TGTGCCAGCAGTACGGGACAGGGCTCCTATGGCTACACCTTC.

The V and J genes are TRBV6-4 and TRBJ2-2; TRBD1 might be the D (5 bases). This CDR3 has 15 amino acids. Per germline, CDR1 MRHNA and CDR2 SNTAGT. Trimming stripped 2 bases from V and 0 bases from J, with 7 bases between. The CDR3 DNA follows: TGTGCCAGCAGTGACGACAGTTCGAACACCGGGGAGCTGTTTTTT. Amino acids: CASSDDSSNTGELFF.

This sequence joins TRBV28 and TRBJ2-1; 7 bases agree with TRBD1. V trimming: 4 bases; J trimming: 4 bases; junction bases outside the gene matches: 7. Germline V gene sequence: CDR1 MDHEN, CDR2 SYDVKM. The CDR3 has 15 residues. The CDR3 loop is CASSSGTENYNEQFF. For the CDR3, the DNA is TGTGCCAGCAGTTCGGGGACAGAAAATTACAATGAGCAGTTCTTC.

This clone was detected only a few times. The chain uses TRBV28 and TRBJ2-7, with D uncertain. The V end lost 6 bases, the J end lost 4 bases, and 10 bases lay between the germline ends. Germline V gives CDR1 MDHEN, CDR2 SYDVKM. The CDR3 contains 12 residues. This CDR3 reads CASSPRDYEQYF. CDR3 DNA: TGTGCCAGCAGCCCGAGAGATTACGAGCAGTACTTC.

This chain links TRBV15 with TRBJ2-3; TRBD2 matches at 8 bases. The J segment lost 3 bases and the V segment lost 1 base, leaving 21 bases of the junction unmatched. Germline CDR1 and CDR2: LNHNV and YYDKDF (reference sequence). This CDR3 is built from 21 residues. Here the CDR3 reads CATSRAPGLADLTLGTDTQYF. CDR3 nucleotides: TGTGCCACCAGCAGAGCCCCCGGACTAGCCGACTTAACCTTAGGGACAGATACGCAGTATTTT.

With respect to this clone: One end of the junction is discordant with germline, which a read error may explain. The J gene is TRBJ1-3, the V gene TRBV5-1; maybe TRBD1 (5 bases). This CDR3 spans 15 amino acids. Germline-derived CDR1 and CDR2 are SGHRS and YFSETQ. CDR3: CASSPRTGTGSTIYF. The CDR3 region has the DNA TGCGCCAGCAGCCCACGCACAGGTACTGGAAGCACCATATATTTT.